Sequencing of this T cell receptor (beta chain) was carried out in a study of PD-L1 blockade in urothelial cancer. The overall study: In the patient group, about 90% of the roughly 29 were males with bladder-origin urothelial cancer. Samples of blood were analyzed 3 weeks (second dose) and 6 weeks after treatment start. General observations from the study: Below-median pretreatment blood TCR clonality was a predictor of better survival.

Described time point: pretreatment peripheral blood. Into every PCR, synthetic TCR analog templates were spiked. The protocol was immunoSEQ multiplex PCR, while the TCRdb copy is restricted to in-frame clones and leaves out a portion. The sample lists 60,000 to 75,000 clones, about four fifths occurring once. V shed 1 base and J shed 0 bases, with 8 bases lying between them. This CDR3 spans 15 amino acids. The germline gives CDR1 MNHNS, CDR2 SASEGT. This clone has just a few counts. Its antigen remains unknown. J is TRBJ2-3 and V is TRBV6-1; perhaps TRBD1 as D (5 bases). This TCR was sampled from a woman in her 70s with urothelial cancer. Sequences were derived from PBMCs, sampled around atezolizumab (anti-PD-L1) treatment. The CDR3 is CASSEGGVSTDTQYF. CDR3 sequence (DNA): TGTGCCAGCAGTGAAGGGGGCGTGAGCACAGATACGCAGTATTTT.